This is a list of T cell receptor beta chains from one sample in a study of T-cell reconstitution after alpha-beta-depleted transplantation in children. Using its own MiXCR run on the PCR reads, TCRdb lists one record per CDR3 protein. The sample shows 600,000 to 700,000 distinct CDR3 sequences, under 15% of them seen only once. Specimen: PBMCs, collected before TCRalphabeta/CD19-depleted stem cell transplant. These receptors were obtained from a girl aged 2 to 10 with congenital amegakaryocytic thrombocytopenia, due to receive a stem cell transplant. CDR3s include the opening cysteine and the closing phenylalanine or tryptophan. A D gene is named only where the DNA matches it firmly. Expanded clones get a size class; other rows say once, few or many, or leave the size out.

J gene: TRBJ2-3
clone size: many
V gene: TRBV20-1
CDR3 length: 14
D gene: TRBD2
CDR3 DNA: TGCAGCGTCTCTAGCGGATGGCGCACAGATACGCAGTATTTT
CDR3 protein: CSVSSGWRTDTQYF

J gene: TRBJ1-2
clone size: few
V gene: TRBV6-5
CDR3 length: 15
D gene: -
CDR3 DNA: TGTGCCAGCAGTTACGGACCTACAGGTTTAAATCGCTACACCTTC
CDR3 protein: CASSYGPTGLNRYTF

J gene: TRBJ2-2
clone size: many
V gene: TRBV12-5
CDR3 length: 14
D gene: -
CDR3 DNA: TGTGCTAGTAAGGGGTTAACCCGCCCCGGGGAGCTGTTTTTT
CDR3 protein: CASKGLTRPGELFF

J gene: TRBJ2-3
clone size: -
V gene: TRBV19
CDR3 length: 13
D gene: -
CDR3 DNA: TGTGCCAGTAGTATCCGGCCAAGGGATACGCAGTATTTT
CDR3 protein: CASSIRPRDTQYF

J gene: TRBJ1-1
clone size: once
V gene: TRBV20-1
CDR3 length: 11
D gene: -
CDR3 DNA: TGCAGTGCTAGGGCTAACAGAGAAGCTTTCTTT
CDR3 protein: CSARANREAFF

J gene: TRBJ2-1
clone size: few
V gene: TRBV15
CDR3 length: 15
D gene: -
CDR3 DNA: TGTGCCACCAGCAGAGATCTAGGCCCCTACAATGAGCAGTTCTTC
CDR3 protein: CATSRDLGPYNEQFF

J gene: TRBJ2-5
clone size: once
V gene: TRBV6-6
CDR3 length: 13
D gene: -
CDR3 DNA: TGTGCCAGCAGACTAACAGCGGAGGAGACCCAGTACTTC
CDR3 protein: CASRLTAEETQYF

J gene: TRBJ2-2
clone size: many
V gene: TRBV29-1
CDR3 length: 14
D gene: -
CDR3 DNA: TGCAGCGTCACCCGGCTGGGGCTATCCGGGGAGCTGTTTTTT
CDR3 protein: CSVTRLGLSGELFF

J gene: TRBJ2-3
clone size: many
V gene: TRBV5-1
CDR3 length: 15
D gene: -
CDR3 DNA: TGCGCCAGCAGCGATGGAAGGGCACGCCCAGATACGCAGTATTTT
CDR3 protein: CASSDGRARPDTQYF

J gene: TRBJ1-2
clone size: few
V gene: TRBV9
CDR3 length: 23
D gene: TRBD1
CDR3 DNA: TGTGCCAGCAGCGTAGAGGTTAGGGGCTGGGGACAGGGGGTTCTCAGGGCAAACTATGGCTACACCTTC
CDR3 protein: CASSVEVRGWGQGVLRANYGYTF

J gene: TRBJ2-5
clone size: few
V gene: TRBV6-5
CDR3 length: 15
D gene: -
CDR3 DNA: TGTGCCAGCAGTTACTCGACCGGGATCGGAGAGACCCAGTACTTC
CDR3 protein: CASSYSTGIGETQYF

J gene: TRBJ1-5
clone size: -
V gene: TRBV20-1
CDR3 length: 15
D gene: TRBD1
CDR3 DNA: TGCAGTGCTAGAGTTTTGGGACAGGCGGACCAGCCCCAGCATTTT
CDR3 protein: CSARVLGQADQPQHF

J gene: TRBJ2-7
clone size: many
V gene: TRBV5-1
CDR3 length: 17
D gene: -
CDR3 DNA: TGCGCCAGCAGCCCCATACCTCTCTCACCCCCGGATGACGAGCAGTACTTC
CDR3 protein: CASSPIPLSPPDDEQYF

J gene: TRBJ2-7
clone size: -
V gene: TRBV21-1
CDR3 length: 19
D gene: -
CDR3 DNA: TGTGCCAGCAGCCAACCGGGACTAGCGGGAGGGCCCCATAACTACGAGCAGTACTTC
CDR3 protein: CASSQPGLAGGPHNYEQYF

J gene: TRBJ2-4
clone size: few
V gene: TRBV11-2
CDR3 length: 16
D gene: -
CDR3 DNA: TGTGCCAGCAGCAATCATCCGACAGAAAACAAAAACATTCAGTACTTC
CDR3 protein: CASSNHPTENKNIQYF

J gene: TRBJ2-1
clone size: many
V gene: TRBV12-3/TRBV12-4
CDR3 length: 15
D gene: -
CDR3 DNA: TGTGCCAGCAGTTTAGGGCTAGGTCAAAACAATGAGCAGTTCTTC
CDR3 protein: CASSLGLGQNNEQFF

J gene: TRBJ2-2
clone size: many
V gene: TRBV12-3/TRBV12-4
CDR3 length: 14
D gene: -
CDR3 DNA: TGTGCCAGCAGTCCTACCGCGAACACCGGGGAGCTGTTTTTT
CDR3 protein: CASSPTANTGELFF

J gene: TRBJ2-2
clone size: many
V gene: TRBV4-1
CDR3 length: 14
D gene: -
CDR3 DNA: TGCGCCAGCAGCCAACCTAGGAACACCGGGGAGCTGTTTTTT
CDR3 protein: CASSQPRNTGELFF

J gene: TRBJ2-1
clone size: many
V gene: TRBV6-1
CDR3 length: 15
D gene: -
CDR3 DNA: TGTGCCAGCAGTCCCTCAGGGAGATCCTACAATGAGCAGTTCTTC
CDR3 protein: CASSPSGRSYNEQFF

J gene: TRBJ2-1
clone size: many
V gene: TRBV20-1
CDR3 length: 16
D gene: -
CDR3 DNA: TGCAGTGCTAGAGAAGAGGTCGCCAGCTCCTACAATGAGCAGTTCTTC
CDR3 protein: CSAREEVASSYNEQFF

J gene: TRBJ2-1
clone size: few
V gene: TRBV28
CDR3 length: 17
D gene: -
CDR3 DNA: TGTGCCAGCAGTTTAGGCTTTCCGGGTGTAAAATACAATGAGCAGTTCTTC
CDR3 protein: CASSLGFPGVKYNEQFF

J gene: TRBJ2-2
clone size: -
V gene: TRBV5-1
CDR3 length: 15
D gene: -
CDR3 DNA: TGCGCCAGCAGGGAAGGGGCAGGTCAAACCGGGGAGCTGTTTTTT
CDR3 protein: CASREGAGQTGELFF

J gene: TRBJ1-2
clone size: -
V gene: TRBV20-1
CDR3 length: 13
D gene: TRBD1
CDR3 DNA: TGCAGTGCTATCCGGGACAGGGACGTCGGCTACACCTTC
CDR3 protein: CSAIRDRDVGYTF

J gene: TRBJ2-7
clone size: -
V gene: TRBV5-1
CDR3 length: 15
D gene: TRBD1
CDR3 DNA: TGCGCCAGCAGCTTGGTGACAGGGATTTCGGGCGAGCAGTACTTC
CDR3 protein: CASSLVTGISGEQYF

J gene: TRBJ2-4
clone size: -
V gene: TRBV20-1
CDR3 length: 16
D gene: -
CDR3 DNA: TGCAGTGCTAGAGACACCCATTCGGGGACTGAAGGAAATCAGTACTTC
CDR3 protein: CSARDTHSGTEGNQYF

J gene: TRBJ2-3
clone size: few
V gene: TRBV29-1
CDR3 length: 13
D gene: -
CDR3 DNA: TGCAGCGTTGAAGAGTCCTCAGAGGATACGCAGTATTTT
CDR3 protein: CSVEESSEDTQYF

J gene: TRBJ2-1
clone size: many
V gene: TRBV5-1
CDR3 length: 17
D gene: TRBD2
CDR3 DNA: TGCGCCAGCAGCTCCCCGGGACTAGCGGACTCCTACAATGAGCAGTTCTTC
CDR3 protein: CASSSPGLADSYNEQFF

J gene: TRBJ1-1
clone size: few
V gene: TRBV7-6
CDR3 length: 17
D gene: TRBD1
CDR3 DNA: TGTGCCAGCAGCTTAACCCTAAGGGGGCAAGGGAACACTGAAGCTTTCTTT
CDR3 protein: CASSLTLRGQGNTEAFF

J gene: TRBJ2-1
clone size: few
V gene: TRBV6-5
CDR3 length: 15
D gene: TRBD2
CDR3 DNA: TGTGCCAGCAGTTACTCAACTAGCGGTGTCAATGAGCAGTTCTTC
CDR3 protein: CASSYSTSGVNEQFF

J gene: TRBJ2-1
clone size: many
V gene: TRBV20-1
CDR3 length: 15
D gene: -
CDR3 DNA: TGCAGTGCTCAAGCCTTTGGGGGCGCTAATGTTGAGCAGTTCTTC
CDR3 protein: CSAQAFGGANVEQFF

J gene: TRBJ2-1
clone size: many
V gene: TRBV5-1
CDR3 length: 16
D gene: TRBD2
CDR3 DNA: TGCGCCAGCAGCGAAGAACTAGCGGAGTGGGACAATGAGCAGTTCTTC
CDR3 protein: CASSEELAEWDNEQFF

J gene: TRBJ2-5
clone size: many
V gene: TRBV5-1
CDR3 length: 14
D gene: -
CDR3 DNA: TGCGCCAGCTCTATACCTAGCGCGGAAGAGACCCAGTACTTC
CDR3 protein: CASSIPSAEETQYF

J gene: TRBJ2-1
clone size: -
V gene: TRBV20-1
CDR3 length: 14
D gene: -
CDR3 DNA: TGCAGTGCTAGGCCACCATACTCCTACAATGAGCAGTTCTTC
CDR3 protein: CSARPPYSYNEQFF

J gene: TRBJ2-5
clone size: few
V gene: TRBV6-1
CDR3 length: 15
D gene: -
CDR3 DNA: TGTGCCAGCAGTGAAGAATGGGTCAGCCAAGAGACCCAGTACTTC
CDR3 protein: CASSEEWVSQETQYF

J gene: TRBJ1-6
clone size: -
V gene: TRBV7-9
CDR3 length: 14
D gene: -
CDR3 DNA: TGTGCCATAGCTGGGGAATCCTATAATTCACCCCTCCACTTT
CDR3 protein: CAIAGESYNSPLHF

J gene: TRBJ1-5
clone size: -
V gene: TRBV7-9
CDR3 length: 14
D gene: -
CDR3 DNA: TGTGCCAGCAGCTTCGGGGGCTCTGATCAGCCCCAGCATTTT
CDR3 protein: CASSFGGSDQPQHF

J gene: TRBJ2-3
clone size: many
V gene: TRBV20-1
CDR3 length: 13
D gene: -
CDR3 DNA: TGCAGTGCTACCGGGCCCCTGGGAGATACGCAGTATTTT
CDR3 protein: CSATGPLGDTQYF

J gene: TRBJ1-5
clone size: few
V gene: TRBV7-9
CDR3 length: 14
D gene: TRBD1
CDR3 DNA: TGTGCCAGCAGCTTCTCAGGGGGGGATCAGCCCCAGCATTTT
CDR3 protein: CASSFSGGDQPQHF

J gene: TRBJ2-7
clone size: -
V gene: TRBV10-3
CDR3 length: 15
D gene: TRBD2
CDR3 DNA: TGTGCCATCAGGTCGTCTCGGGAGGCCTCCTACGAGCAGTACTTC
CDR3 protein: CAIRSSREASYEQYF

J gene: TRBJ2-1
clone size: few
V gene: TRBV15
CDR3 length: 16
D gene: TRBD2
CDR3 DNA: TGTGCCACCAGCAGAGATTTGGCTAGCGGGAGCCAGGAGCAGTTCTTC
CDR3 protein: CATSRDLASGSQEQFF

J gene: TRBJ2-3
clone size: many
V gene: TRBV7-9
CDR3 length: 10
D gene: -
CDR3 DNA: TGTGCCAGCGCCGTAGAGTTGCAGTATTTT
CDR3 protein: CASAVELQYF

J gene: TRBJ2-1
clone size: -
V gene: TRBV20-1
CDR3 length: 14
D gene: TRBD2
CDR3 DNA: TGCAGTGCTTTAAGCGGGACCCGAATCGATGAGCAGTTCTTC
CDR3 protein: CSALSGTRIDEQFF

J gene: TRBJ2-5
clone size: -
V gene: TRBV20-1
CDR3 length: 17
D gene: TRBD1
CDR3 DNA: TGCAGTGCTAGGTATAATCCGGGACAGGGCGACCAAGAGACCCAGTACTTC
CDR3 protein: CSARYNPGQGDQETQYF

J gene: TRBJ2-1
clone size: few
V gene: TRBV20-1
CDR3 length: 14
D gene: -
CDR3 DNA: TGCAGTGCTAGGGGACGACTACATTACAATGAGCAGTTCTTC
CDR3 protein: CSARGRLHYNEQFF

J gene: TRBJ2-7
clone size: many
V gene: TRBV6-5
CDR3 length: 19
D gene: TRBD2
CDR3 DNA: TGTGCCAGCAGTTACTCTCTGGGACTAGCGGAAGGGTCTCCCTACGAGCAGTACTTC
CDR3 protein: CASSYSLGLAEGSPYEQYF

J gene: TRBJ2-1
clone size: -
V gene: TRBV10-3
CDR3 length: 15
D gene: TRBD2
CDR3 DNA: TGTGCCATCACCCTCGGTGCGGGAGGGGGCAATGAGCAGTTCTTC
CDR3 protein: CAITLGAGGGNEQFF

J gene: TRBJ2-3
clone size: few
V gene: TRBV29-1
CDR3 length: 15
D gene: TRBD2
CDR3 DNA: TGCAGCGTTGTCCCCCGCGGGAGTCAGCCAGATACGCAGTATTTT
CDR3 protein: CSVVPRGSQPDTQYF

J gene: TRBJ2-2
clone size: many
V gene: TRBV12-3/TRBV12-4
CDR3 length: 13
D gene: -
CDR3 DNA: TGTGCCAGCAGGTTAACCGGCGCCGGGGAGCTGTTTTTT
CDR3 protein: CASRLTGAGELFF

J gene: TRBJ2-4
clone size: -
V gene: TRBV28
CDR3 length: 16
D gene: TRBD1
CDR3 DNA: TGTGCCAGCCGACTACAGGGGGCGAGTGTTCAAAACATTCAGTACTTC
CDR3 protein: CASRLQGASVQNIQYF

J gene: TRBJ1-5
clone size: few
V gene: TRBV20-1
CDR3 length: 14
D gene: -
CDR3 DNA: TGCAGTGCTAGAGTTGGGGGAACCAATCAGCCCCAGCATTTT
CDR3 protein: CSARVGGTNQPQHF

J gene: TRBJ2-2
clone size: few
V gene: TRBV7-2
CDR3 length: 13
D gene: -
CDR3 DNA: TGTGCCAGCAGCCCAGTTCCCTTTGGGGAGCTGTTTTTT
CDR3 protein: CASSPVPFGELFF

J gene: TRBJ2-7
clone size: few
V gene: TRBV11-2
CDR3 length: 15
D gene: TRBD1
CDR3 DNA: TGTGCCAGCAGCTTTGCCGGGACAGGGGCCTACGAGCAGTACTTC
CDR3 protein: CASSFAGTGAYEQYF

J gene: TRBJ2-3
clone size: -
V gene: TRBV20-1
CDR3 length: 14
D gene: -
CDR3 DNA: TGCAGTGCTAGACCTGGGACTGGCGCAGATACGCAGTATTTT
CDR3 protein: CSARPGTGADTQYF

J gene: TRBJ2-7
clone size: -
V gene: TRBV28
CDR3 length: 12
D gene: -
CDR3 DNA: TGTGCCAGCAGTCCTCCGCCGGGCGAGCAGTACTTC
CDR3 protein: CASSPPPGEQYF

J gene: TRBJ1-1
clone size: many
V gene: TRBV11-1
CDR3 length: 15
D gene: -
CDR3 DNA: TGTGCCAGCAGCCAAGACAAAGGGGGGAACACTGAAGCTTTCTTT
CDR3 protein: CASSQDKGGNTEAFF

J gene: TRBJ2-5
clone size: few
V gene: TRBV7-9
CDR3 length: 12
D gene: -
CDR3 DNA: TGTGCCAGCAGCTTCGGGGATGGGACCCAGTACTTC
CDR3 protein: CASSFGDGTQYF

J gene: TRBJ2-7
clone size: few
V gene: TRBV19
CDR3 length: 20
D gene: -
CDR3 DNA: TGTGCCAGTAGTACACCGCCCGTGGCAAAGGGGACTGACATTTCCTACGAGCAGTACTTC
CDR3 protein: CASSTPPVAKGTDISYEQYF